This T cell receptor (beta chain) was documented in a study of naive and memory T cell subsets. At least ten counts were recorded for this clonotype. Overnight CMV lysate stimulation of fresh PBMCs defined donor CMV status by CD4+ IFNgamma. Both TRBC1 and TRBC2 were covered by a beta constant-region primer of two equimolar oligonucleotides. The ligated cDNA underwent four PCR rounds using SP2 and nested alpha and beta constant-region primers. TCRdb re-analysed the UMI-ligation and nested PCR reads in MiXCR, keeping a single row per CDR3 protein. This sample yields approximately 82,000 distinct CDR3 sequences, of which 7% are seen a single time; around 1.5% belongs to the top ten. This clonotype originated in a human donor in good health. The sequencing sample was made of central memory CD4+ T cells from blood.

The CDR3 DNA reads TGTGCCAGCAGTTTAAGACAGGGGGGTGAGACCCAGTACTTC. Its protein is CASSLRQGGETQYF. J is TRBJ2-5 and V is TRBV12-3 or TRBV12-4, with 9 bases identical to TRBD1. This CDR3 has 14 residues. V lost 2 bases, J lost 5 bases, and 3 bases stayed unmatched.